This TCR beta chain came from a study of blood T cell repertoires in COVID-19. The wider study: T cells, B-cell-depleted T cells, or PBMCs provided the cDNA or gDNA that served as material.

This CDR3 is 15 amino acids long. V shed 3 bases, J shed 10 bases, and the junction held 11 bases outside the gene matches. Germline CDR1 is LNHDA and CDR2 is SQIVND (reference sequence). In the authors' methods: Counts of nucleated cells, estimated from reference gene primer amplification, were obtained. Data came from immunoSEQ multiplex PCR; TCRdb stores just in-frame clones and leaves some out. V, J and clone size were drawn from that table, and D and trimming were deduced from the DNA. The sample has about 430,000 clones; around nine tenths are singletons. This clonotype was obtained from a young woman who had been exposed to COVID-19. The gene calls are TRBV19 and TRBJ2-1; TRBD2 agrees at 8 bases. Sequenced material: PBMCs or T cells enriched from blood (not recorded which). The CDR3 spells CASSIVSSGRREQFF. The DNA for the CDR3 is TGTGCCAGTAGTATTGTGTCTAGCGGGCGAAGAGAGCAGTTCTTC.